This T cell receptor (beta chain) derives from a study of control samples from healthy donors and cancer patients. Some clones are missing from TCRdb's copy, which holds only in-frame ones; the method was immunoSEQ multiplex PCR. Found here are 100,000 or so clones, 85% to 90% of them singletons; the top ten hold 7.8%. V lost 0 bases and J lost 4, with 4 bases in between. Germline V gene data show CDR1 as LGHNA and CDR2 as YNFKEQ. The CDR3 consists of 13 residues. This sequence originates from a man aged 25-45 years in good health. Source material: blood. The chain combines TRBV4-2 with TRBJ1-3; no reliable D call. The chain's CDR3 is CASSQEQGNTIYF. The CDR3 DNA reads TGTGCCAGCAGCCAAGAGCAAGGAAACACCATATATTTT.